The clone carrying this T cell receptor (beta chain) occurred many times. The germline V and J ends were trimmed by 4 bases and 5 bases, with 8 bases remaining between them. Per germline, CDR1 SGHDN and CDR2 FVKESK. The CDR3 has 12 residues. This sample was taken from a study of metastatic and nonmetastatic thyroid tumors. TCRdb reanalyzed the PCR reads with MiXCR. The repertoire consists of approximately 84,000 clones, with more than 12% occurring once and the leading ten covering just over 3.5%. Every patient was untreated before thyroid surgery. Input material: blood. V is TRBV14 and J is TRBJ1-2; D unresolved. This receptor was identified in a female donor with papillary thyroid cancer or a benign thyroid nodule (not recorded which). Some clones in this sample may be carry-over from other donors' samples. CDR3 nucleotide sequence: TGTGCCAGCAGCCGAGGCGCATATGGCTACACCTTC. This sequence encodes CASSRGAYGYTF.